This record concerns one T cell receptor (beta chain) sequence. Its antigen is undetermined. This sample was included in a study of memory CD4+ T cells and cytomegalovirus serostatus. Notes on the study in general: Of more than 150 reported CMV TCRbeta sequences, some 70 were found in memory CD4+ repertoires. The CMV-associated TCR signature appears largely within the CD4+ memory repertoire.

The sort gate was single viable CD3+CD4+CD8-CD45RO+ cells for memory CD4+ T cells. Between the trimmed V and J ends, which lost 6 bases and 3 bases, there was a span of 18 bases. CDR3 length: 15 amino acids. Germline loops: CDR1 MNHEY, CDR2 SMNVEV (reference sequence). Per the study methods: After removing out-of-frame reads, around 2,100,000 distinct TCRbeta sequences remained. The assay was immunoSEQ multiplex PCR, and TCRdb's table has in-frame clones only and misses some. The V and J calls and clone size come from that table; D and trimming were worked out from the DNA. The sample lists over 60,000 clones; more than 70% were seen once.

The specimen sequenced was memory CD4+ T cells from blood. The chain recombines TRBV27 with TRBJ2-7, with a possible D match to TRBD1 (6 bases). The sequence derives from an adult in good health and CMV-seronegative. The CDR3 nucleotides are TGTGCCAGCAGCGAAAAGCTCGACAGGATCTACGAGCAGTACTTC. It is translated as CASSEKLDRIYEQYF.